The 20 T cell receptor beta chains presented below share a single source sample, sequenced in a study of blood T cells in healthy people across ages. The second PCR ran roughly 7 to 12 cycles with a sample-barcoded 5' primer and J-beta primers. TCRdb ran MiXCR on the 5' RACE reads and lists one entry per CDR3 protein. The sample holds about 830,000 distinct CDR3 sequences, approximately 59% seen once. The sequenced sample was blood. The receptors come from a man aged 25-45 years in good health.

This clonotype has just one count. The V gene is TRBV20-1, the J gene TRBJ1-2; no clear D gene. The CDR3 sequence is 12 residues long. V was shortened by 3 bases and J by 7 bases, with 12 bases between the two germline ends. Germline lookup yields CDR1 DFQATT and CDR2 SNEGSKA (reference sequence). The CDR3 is CSASRVVRGYTF. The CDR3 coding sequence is TGCAGTGCTAGTAGGGTAGTGCGTGGCTACACCTTC.

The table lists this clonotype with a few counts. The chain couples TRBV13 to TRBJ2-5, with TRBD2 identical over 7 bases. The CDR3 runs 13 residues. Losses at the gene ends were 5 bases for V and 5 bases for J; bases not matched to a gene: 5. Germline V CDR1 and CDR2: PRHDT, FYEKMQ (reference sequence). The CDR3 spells CASSHRGDETQYF. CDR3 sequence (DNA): TGTGCCAGCAGCCATCGGGGGGACGAGACCCAGTACTTC.

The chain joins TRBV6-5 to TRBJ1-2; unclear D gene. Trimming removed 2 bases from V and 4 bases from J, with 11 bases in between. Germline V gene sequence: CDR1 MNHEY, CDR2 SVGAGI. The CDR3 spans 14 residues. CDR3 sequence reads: CASSYNGPPYGYTF. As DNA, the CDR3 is TGTGCCAGCAGTTACAACGGGCCCCCCTATGGCTACACCTTC.

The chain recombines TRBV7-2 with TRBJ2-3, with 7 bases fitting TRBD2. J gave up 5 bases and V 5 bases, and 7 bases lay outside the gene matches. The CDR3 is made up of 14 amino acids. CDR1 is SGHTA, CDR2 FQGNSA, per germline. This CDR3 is CASSTRLAIDTQYF. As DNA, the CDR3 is TGTGCCAGCAGCACCAGACTAGCTATAGATACGCAGTATTTT.

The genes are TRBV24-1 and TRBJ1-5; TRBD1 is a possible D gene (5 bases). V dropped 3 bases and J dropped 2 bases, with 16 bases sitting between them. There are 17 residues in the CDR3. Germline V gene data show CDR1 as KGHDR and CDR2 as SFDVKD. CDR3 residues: CATSDPRDVRGNQPQHF. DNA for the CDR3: TGTGCCACCAGTGATCCCCGGGACGTCCGGGGCAATCAGCCCCAGCATTTT.

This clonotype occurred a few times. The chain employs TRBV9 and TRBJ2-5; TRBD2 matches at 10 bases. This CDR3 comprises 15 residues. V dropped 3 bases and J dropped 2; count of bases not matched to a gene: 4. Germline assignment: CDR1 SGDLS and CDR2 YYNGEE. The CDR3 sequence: CASSGSGGTQETQYF. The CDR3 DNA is TGTGCCAGCAGCGGTAGCGGGGGGACTCAAGAGACCCAGTACTTC. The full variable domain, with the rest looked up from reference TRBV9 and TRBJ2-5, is DSGVTQTPKHLITATGQRVTLRCSPRSGDLSVYWYQQSLDQGLQFLIQYYNGEERAKGNILERFSAQQFPDLHSELNLSSLELGDSALYFCASSGSGGTQETQYFGPGTRLLVL.

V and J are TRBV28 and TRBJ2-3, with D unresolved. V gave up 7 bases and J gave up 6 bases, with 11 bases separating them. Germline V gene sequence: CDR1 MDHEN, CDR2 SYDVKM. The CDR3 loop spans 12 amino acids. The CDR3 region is CASNTLGDTQYF. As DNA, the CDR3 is TGTGCCAGCAACACCCTAGGGGATACGCAGTATTTT.

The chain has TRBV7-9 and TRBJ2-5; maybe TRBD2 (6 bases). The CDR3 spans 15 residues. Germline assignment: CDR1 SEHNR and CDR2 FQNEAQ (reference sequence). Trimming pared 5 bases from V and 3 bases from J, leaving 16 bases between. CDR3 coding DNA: TGTGCCAGCAGCACCAGCGCCTGGGGGGAAGAGACCCAGTACTTC. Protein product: CASSTSAWGEETQYF.

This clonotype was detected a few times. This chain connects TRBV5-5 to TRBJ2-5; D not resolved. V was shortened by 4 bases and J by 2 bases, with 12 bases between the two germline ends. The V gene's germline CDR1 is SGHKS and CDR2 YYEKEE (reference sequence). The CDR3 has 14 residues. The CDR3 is CASSLTTGQETQYF. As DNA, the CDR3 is TGTGCCAGCAGCCTCACTACCGGACAAGAGACCCAGTACTTC. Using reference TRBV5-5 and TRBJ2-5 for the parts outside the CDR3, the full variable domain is DAGVTQSPTHLIKTRGQQVTLRCSPISGHKSVSWYQQVLGQGPQFIFQYYEKEERGRGNFPDRFSARQFPNYSSELNVNALLLGDSALYLCASSLTTGQETQYFGPGTRLLVL.

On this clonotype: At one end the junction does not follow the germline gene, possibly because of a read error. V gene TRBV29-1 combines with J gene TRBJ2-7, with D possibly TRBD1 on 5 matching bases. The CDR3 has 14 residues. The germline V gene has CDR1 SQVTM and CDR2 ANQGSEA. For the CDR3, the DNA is TGCAGCGTTGAAGGGGGCGTAGGTCCCTACGTGCAGTACTTC. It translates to CSVEGGVGPYVQYF.

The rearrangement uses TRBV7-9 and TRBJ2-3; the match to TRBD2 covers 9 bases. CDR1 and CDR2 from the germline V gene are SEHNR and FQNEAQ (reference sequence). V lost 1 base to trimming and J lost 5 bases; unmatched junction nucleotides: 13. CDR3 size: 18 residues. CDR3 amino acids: CASSLGGGASLSLDTQYF. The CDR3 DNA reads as TGTGCCAGCAGCTTAGGCGGGGGGGCCTCTCTTTCGTTAGATACGCAGTATTTT.

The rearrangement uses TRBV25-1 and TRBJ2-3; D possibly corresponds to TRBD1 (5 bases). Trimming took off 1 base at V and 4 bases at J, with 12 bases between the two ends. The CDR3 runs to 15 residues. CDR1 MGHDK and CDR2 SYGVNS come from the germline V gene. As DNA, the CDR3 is TGTGCCAGCAGTGAATGGGGCTTACGCGCAGATACGCAGTATTTT. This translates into CASSEWGLRADTQYF.

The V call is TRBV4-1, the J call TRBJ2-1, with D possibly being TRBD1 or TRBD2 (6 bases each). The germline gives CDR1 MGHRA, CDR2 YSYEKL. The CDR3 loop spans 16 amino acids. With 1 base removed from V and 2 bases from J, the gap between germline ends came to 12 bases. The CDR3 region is CASSQGRGAAYNEQFF. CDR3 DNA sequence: TGCGCCAGCAGCCAAGGTAGGGGGGCGGCCTACAATGAGCAGTTCTTC.

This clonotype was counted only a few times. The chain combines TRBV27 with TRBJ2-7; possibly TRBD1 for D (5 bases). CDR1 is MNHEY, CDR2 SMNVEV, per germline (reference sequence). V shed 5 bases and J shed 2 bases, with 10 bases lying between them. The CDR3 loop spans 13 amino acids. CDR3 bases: TGTGCCAGCAGTGCCAGGGTTGCCTACGAGCAGTACTTC. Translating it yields CASSARVAYEQYF.

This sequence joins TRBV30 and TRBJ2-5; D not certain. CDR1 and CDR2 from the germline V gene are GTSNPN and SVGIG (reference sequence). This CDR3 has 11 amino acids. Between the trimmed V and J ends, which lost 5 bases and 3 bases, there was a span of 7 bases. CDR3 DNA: TGTGCCTGGGGGGAAGAAGAGACCCAGTACTTC. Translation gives CAWGEEETQYF.

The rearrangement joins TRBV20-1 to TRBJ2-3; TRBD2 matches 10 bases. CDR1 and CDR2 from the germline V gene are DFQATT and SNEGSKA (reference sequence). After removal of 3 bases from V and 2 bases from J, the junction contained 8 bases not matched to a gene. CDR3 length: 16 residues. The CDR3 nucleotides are TGCAGTGCTAGTCGTGGGCTAGCGGGGGTCACAGATACGCAGTATTTT. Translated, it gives CSASRGLAGVTDTQYF.

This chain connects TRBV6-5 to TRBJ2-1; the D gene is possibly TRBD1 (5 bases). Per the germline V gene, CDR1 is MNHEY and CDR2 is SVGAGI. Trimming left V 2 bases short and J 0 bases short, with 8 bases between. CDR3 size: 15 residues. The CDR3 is CASSYDRDSYNEQFF. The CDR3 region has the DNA TGTGCCAGCAGTTACGACAGAGACTCCTACAATGAGCAGTTCTTC.

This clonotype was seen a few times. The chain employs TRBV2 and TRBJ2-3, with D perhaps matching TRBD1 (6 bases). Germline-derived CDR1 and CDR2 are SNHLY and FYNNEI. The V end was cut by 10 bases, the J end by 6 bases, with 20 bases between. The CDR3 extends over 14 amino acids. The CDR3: CATQPGHRMDTQYF. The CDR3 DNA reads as TGTGCCACTCAACCGGGACACCGTATGGATACGCAGTATTTT.

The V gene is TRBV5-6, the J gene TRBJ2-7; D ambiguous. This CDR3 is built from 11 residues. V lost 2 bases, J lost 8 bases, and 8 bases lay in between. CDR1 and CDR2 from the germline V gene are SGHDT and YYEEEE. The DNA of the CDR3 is TGTGCCAGCAGCTTAGGTGGAAAGCAGTACTTC. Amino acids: CASSLGGKQYF.

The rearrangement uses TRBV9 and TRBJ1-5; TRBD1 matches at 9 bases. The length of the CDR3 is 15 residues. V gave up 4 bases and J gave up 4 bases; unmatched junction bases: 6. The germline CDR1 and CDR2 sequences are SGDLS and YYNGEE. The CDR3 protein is CASSLTGGLNQPQHF. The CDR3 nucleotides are TGTGCCAGCAGCCTCACAGGGGGCCTAAATCAGCCCCAGCATTTT.